This T cell receptor (beta chain) was sequenced during a study of regulatory T cells in long-lasting Graves disease. About the research overall: Prior antithyroid drug treatment in newly diagnosed Graves' patients lasted under 3 months.

This clonotype has a count of ten or more. No antigen is known for it. Time point: newly diagnosed GD, antithyroid drugs for less than 3 months. PBMC RNA served as the TCR library source. Study-wide points: Persistent Graves' patients showed less TCR diversity than newly diagnosed patients showed.

In building TCR beta libraries, iRepertoire HTBI primers were used together with Arm-PCR of CDR3 regions. In TCRdb, the multiplex PCR reads were re-called with MiXCR into one record per CDR3 protein. The sample records 550,000 to 650,000 distinct CDR3 sequences, approximately 16% being singletons. CDR1 is DFQATT, CDR2 SNEGSKA, per germline (reference sequence). Trimming shortened V by 2 bases and J by 1 base, and 14 bases separated the two germline ends. The CDR3 length is 15 residues. These records were also assigned to another study, of T cells in Graves' hyperthyroidism and ophthalmopathy. This second study says: Most expanded thyroid clonotypes above 0.001 also appeared in blood.

This clonotype originated in a man aged 18 to 35 with Graves disease. The starting material was peripheral blood mononuclear cells (PBMCs), obtained at new diagnosis, from a patient treated with antithyroid drugs. J is TRBJ2-5 and V is TRBV20-1; TRBD2 might be the D (6 bases). CDR3 amino acids: CSARIHRGGQETQYF. The CDR3 DNA reads TGCAGTGCTAGAATACACCGGGGAGGCCAAGAGACCCAGTACTTC.